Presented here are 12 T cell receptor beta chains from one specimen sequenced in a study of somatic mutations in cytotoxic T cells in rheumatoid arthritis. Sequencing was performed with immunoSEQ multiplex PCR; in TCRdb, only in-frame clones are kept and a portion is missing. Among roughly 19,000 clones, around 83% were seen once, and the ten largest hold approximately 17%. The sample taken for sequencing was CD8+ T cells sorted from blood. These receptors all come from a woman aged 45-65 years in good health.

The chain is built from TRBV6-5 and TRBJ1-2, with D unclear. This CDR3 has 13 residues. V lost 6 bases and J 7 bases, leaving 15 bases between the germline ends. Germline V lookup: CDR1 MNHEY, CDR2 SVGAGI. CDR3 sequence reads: CASSPMGISGYTF. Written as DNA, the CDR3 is TGTGCCAGCAGCCCCATGGGGATCAGTGGCTACACCTTC.

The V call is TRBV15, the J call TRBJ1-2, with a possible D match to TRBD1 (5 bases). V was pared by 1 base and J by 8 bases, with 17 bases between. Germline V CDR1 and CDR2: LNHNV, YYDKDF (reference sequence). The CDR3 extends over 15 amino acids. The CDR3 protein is CATSRVGSRVGGYTF. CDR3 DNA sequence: TGTGCCACCAGCAGAGTAGGAAGCAGGGTGGGCGGCTACACCTTC.

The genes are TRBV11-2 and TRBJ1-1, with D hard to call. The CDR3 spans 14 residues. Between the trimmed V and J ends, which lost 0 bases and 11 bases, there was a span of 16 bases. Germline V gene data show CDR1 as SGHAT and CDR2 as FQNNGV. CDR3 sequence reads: CASSLDYIEGEAFF. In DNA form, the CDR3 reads TGTGCCAGCAGCTTAGATTATATCGAGGGAGAGGCTTTCTTT.

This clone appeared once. The CDR3 is CASSEYFSASSYNEQFF. Written as DNA, the CDR3 is TGTGCCAGCAGTGAATATTTCTCGGCTTCCTCCTACAATGAGCAGTTCTTC. The chain uses TRBV25-1 and TRBJ2-1; D uncertain. Germline V gives CDR1 MGHDK, CDR2 SYGVNS. V was shortened by 0 bases and J by 0 bases, with 12 bases between the two germline ends. This CDR3 spans 17 amino acids. The whole variable domain, remainder taken from reference TRBV25-1 and TRBJ2-1, is EADIYQTPRYLVIGTGKKITLECSQTMGHDKMYWYQQDPGMELHLIHYSYGVNSTEKGDLSSESTVSRIRTEHFPLTLESARPSHTSQYLCASSEYFSASSYNEQFFGPGTRLTVL.

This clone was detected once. The chain's CDR3 is CASSLSRGSGETQYF. The CDR3 nucleotides read TGTGCCAGCAGCCTATCGCGGGGCTCGGGGGAGACCCAGTACTTC. The rearrangement joins TRBV27 to TRBJ2-5; the D gene is possibly TRBD2 (6 bases). This CDR3 is built from 15 residues. CDR1 and CDR2 from the germline V gene are MNHEY and SMNVEV (reference sequence). Trimming cost V 6 bases and J 5 bases, with 19 bases left between them.

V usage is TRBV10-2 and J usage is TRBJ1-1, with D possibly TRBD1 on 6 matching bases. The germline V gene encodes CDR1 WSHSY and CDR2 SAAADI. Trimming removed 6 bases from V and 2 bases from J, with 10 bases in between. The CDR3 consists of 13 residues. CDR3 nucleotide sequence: TGCGCCAGCAGCGGACAGACAAACACTGAAGCTTTCTTT. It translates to CASSGQTNTEAFF.

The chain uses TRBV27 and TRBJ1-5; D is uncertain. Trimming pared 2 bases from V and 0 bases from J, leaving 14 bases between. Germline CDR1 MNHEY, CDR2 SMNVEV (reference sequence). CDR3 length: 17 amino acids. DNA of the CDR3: TGTGCCAGCAGTTTAAAGGCACCCGGGAATAGCAATCAGCCCCAGCATTTT. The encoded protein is CASSLKAPGNSNQPQHF.

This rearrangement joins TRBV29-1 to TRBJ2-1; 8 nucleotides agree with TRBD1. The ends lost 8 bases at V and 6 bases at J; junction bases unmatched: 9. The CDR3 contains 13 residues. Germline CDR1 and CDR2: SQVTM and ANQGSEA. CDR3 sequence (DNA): TGCAGCTTCGAGACAGGGACAGGCAATGAGCAGTTCTTC. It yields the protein CSFETGTGNEQFF.

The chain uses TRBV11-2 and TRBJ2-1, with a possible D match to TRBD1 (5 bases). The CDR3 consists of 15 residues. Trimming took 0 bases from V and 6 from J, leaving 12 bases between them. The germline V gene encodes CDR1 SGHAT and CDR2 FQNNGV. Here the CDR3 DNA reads TGTGCCAGCAGCTTAGAATTCGGGCAGGGCAATGAGCAGTTCTTC. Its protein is CASSLEFGQGNEQFF.

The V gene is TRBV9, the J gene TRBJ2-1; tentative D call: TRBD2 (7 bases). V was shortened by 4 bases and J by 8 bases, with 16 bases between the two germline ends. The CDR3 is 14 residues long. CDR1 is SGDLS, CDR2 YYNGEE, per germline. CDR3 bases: TGTGCCAGCAGCAGGGGAGGGGGGCGCGATGAGCAGTTCTTC. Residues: CASSRGGGRDEQFF.

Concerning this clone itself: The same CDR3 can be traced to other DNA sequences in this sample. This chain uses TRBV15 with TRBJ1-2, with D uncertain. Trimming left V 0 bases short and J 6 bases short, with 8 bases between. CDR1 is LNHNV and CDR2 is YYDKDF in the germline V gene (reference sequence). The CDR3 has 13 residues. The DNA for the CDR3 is TGTGCCACCAGCAGAGAGGAGGGAGATGGCTACACCTTC. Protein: CATSREEGDGYTF.

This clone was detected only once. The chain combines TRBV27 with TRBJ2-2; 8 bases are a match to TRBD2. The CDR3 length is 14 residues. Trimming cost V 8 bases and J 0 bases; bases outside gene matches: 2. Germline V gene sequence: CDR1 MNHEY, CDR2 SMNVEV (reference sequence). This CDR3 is CASSGGANTGELFF. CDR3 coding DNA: TGTGCCAGCTCGGGAGGGGCGAACACCGGGGAGCTGTTTTTT.